This TCR beta chain appears in the sequencing data of a study of T cells in narcolepsy. General study findings and limits: No autoreactive T cell clone sequences appeared in some memory CD4+ repertoires.

Sequencing was performed with immunoSEQ multiplex PCR; in TCRdb, only in-frame clones are kept and a portion is missing. Among 25,000 to 30,000 clones listed, 70% to 80% were seen once. With respect to this clone: Its cognate antigen is unknown.

Per germline, CDR1 ENHRY and CDR2 SYGVKD. This CDR3 contains 12 residues. V lost 0 bases and J lost 11, with 8 bases in between. The sample comprised memory (CD45RA-) CD4+ T cells from blood. This TCR was recovered from a human donor in good health. This chain connects TRBV10-3 to TRBJ1-5; D is unresolved. DNA of the CDR3: TGTGCCATCAGTGAGTCTGGGTGGGCCCAGCATTTT. As protein: CAISESGWAQHF.